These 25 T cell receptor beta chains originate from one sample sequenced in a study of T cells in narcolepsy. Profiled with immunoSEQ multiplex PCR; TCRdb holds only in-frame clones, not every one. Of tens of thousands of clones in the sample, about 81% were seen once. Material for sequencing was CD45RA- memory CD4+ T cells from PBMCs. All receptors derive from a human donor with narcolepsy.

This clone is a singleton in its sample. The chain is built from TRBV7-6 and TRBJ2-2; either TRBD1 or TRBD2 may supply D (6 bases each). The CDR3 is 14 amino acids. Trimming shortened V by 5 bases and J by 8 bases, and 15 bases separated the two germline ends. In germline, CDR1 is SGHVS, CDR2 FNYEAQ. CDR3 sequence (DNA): TGTGCCAGCAGCCACGCCGGGGGCGCGGGGGAGCTGTTTTTT. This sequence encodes CASSHAGGAGELFF.

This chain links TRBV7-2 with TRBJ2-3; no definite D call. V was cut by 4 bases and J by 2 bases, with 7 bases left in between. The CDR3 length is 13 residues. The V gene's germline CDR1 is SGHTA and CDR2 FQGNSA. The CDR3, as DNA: TGTGCCAGCAGCTCGCCCCTCACAGATACGCAGTATTTT. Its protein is CASSSPLTDTQYF.

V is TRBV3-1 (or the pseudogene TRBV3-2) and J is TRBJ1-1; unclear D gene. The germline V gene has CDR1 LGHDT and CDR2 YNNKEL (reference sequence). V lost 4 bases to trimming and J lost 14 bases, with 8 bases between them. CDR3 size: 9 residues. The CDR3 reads CASSRLWFF. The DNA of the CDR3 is TGTGCCAGCAGCCGACTGTGGTTCTTT.

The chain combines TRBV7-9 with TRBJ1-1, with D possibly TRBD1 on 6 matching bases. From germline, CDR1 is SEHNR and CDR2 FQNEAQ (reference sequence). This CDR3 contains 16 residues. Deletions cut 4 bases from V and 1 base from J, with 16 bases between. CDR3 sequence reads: CASSSPPGGENTEAFF. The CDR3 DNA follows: TGTGCCAGCAGCTCCCCCCCGGGGGGCGAGAACACTGAAGCTTTCTTT.

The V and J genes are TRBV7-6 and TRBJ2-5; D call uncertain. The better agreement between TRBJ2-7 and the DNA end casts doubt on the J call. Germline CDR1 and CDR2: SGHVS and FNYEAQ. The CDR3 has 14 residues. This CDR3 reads CASSPDAGPYEQYF. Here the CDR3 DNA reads TGTGCCAGCAGCCCCGATGCAGGTCCCTACGAGCAGTACTTC.

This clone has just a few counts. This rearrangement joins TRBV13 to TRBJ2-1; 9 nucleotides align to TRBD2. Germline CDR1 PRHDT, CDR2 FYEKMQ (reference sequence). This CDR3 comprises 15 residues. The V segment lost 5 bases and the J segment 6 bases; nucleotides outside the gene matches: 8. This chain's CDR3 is CASSPGTSRGNEQFF. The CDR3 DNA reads TGTGCCAGCAGCCCAGGGACTAGCAGGGGCAATGAGCAGTTCTTC.

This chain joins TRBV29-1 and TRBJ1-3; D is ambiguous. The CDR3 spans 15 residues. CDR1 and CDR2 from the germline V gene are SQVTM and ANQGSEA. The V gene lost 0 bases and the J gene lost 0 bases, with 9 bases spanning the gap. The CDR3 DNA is TGCAGCGTTGAAGATCTAGGGAGCTCTGGAAACACCATATATTTT. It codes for CSVEDLGSSGNTIYF. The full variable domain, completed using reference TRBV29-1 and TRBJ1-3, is SAVISQKPSRDICQRGTSLTIQCQVDSQVTMMFWYRQQPGQSLTLIATANQGSEATYESGFVIDKFPISRPNLTFSTLTVSNMSPEDSSIYLCSVEDLGSSGNTIYFGEGSWLTVV.

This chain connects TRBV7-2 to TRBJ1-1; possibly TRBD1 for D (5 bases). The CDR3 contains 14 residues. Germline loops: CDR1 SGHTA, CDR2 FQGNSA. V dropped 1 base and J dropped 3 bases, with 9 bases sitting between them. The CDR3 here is CASSLGQFHTEAFF. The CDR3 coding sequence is TGTGCCAGCAGCTTAGGACAGTTTCACACTGAAGCTTTCTTT. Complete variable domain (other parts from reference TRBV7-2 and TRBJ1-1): GAGVSQSPSNKVTEKGKDVELRCDPISGHTALYWYRQSLGQGLEFLIYFQGNSAPDKSGLPSDRFSAERTGGSVSTLTIQRTQQEDSAVYLCASSLGQFHTEAFFGQGTRLTVV.

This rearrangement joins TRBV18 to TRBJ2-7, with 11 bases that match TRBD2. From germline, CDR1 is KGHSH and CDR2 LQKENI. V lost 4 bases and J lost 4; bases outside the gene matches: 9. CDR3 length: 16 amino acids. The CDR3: CASSLTSGRTQYEQYF. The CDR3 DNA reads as TGTGCCAGCTCACTTACTAGCGGGAGAACTCAATACGAGCAGTACTTC.

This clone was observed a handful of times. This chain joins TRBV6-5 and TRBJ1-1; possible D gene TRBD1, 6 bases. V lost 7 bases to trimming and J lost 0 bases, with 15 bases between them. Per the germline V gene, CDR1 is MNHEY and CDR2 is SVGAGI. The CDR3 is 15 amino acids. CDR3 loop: CASTQTRTVNTEAFF. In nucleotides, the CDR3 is TGTGCCAGCACCCAAACTCGGACAGTGAACACTGAAGCTTTCTTT.

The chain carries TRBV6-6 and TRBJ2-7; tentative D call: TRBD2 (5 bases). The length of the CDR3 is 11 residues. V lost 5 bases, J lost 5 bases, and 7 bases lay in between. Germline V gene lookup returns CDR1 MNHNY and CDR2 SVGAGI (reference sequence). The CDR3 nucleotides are TGTGCCAGCAGTGAGGGCAACGAGCAGTACTTC. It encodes CASSEGNEQYF.

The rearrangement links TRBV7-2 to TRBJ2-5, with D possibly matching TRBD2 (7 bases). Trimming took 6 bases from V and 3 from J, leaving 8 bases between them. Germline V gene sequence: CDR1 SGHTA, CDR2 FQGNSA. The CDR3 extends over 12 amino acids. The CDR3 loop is CASRGGEETQYF. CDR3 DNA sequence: TGTGCCAGCAGAGGGGGGGAAGAGACCCAGTACTTC.

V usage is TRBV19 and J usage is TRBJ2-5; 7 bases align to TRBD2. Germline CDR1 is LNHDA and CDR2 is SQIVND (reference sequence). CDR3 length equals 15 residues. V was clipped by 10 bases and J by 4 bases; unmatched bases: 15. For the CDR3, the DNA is TGTGCCATAATGACCCGGGGGGATTCCTCAGAGACCCAGTACTTC. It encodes CAIMTRGDSSETQYF.

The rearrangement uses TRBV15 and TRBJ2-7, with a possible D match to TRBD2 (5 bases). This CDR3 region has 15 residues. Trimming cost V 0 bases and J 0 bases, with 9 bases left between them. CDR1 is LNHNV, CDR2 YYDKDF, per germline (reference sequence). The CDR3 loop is CATSRDHGSSYEQYF. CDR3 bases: TGTGCCACCAGCAGAGATCATGGGAGCTCCTACGAGCAGTACTTC.

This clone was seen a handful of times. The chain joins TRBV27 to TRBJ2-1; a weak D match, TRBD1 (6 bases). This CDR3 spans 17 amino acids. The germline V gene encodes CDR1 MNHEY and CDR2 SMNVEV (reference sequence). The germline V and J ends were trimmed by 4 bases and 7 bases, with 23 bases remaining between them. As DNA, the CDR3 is TGTGCCAGCAGTTCGATCCGTCAGGGGTTTGTGGTGAATGAGCAGTTCTTC. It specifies CASSSIRQGFVVNEQFF.

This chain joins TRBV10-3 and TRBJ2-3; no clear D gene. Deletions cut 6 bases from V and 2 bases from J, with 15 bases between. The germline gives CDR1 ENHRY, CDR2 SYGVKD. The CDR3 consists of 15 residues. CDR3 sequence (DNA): TGTGCCATCAGGAACCGACTTGAGTCCACAGATACGCAGTATTTT. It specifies CAIRNRLESTDTQYF.

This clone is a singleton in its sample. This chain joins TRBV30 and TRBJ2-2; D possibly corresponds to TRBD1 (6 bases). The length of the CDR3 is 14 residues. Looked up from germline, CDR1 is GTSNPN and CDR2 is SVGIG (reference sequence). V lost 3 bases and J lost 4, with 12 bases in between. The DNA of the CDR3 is TGTGCCTGGAGGACAGGTGGGAGCACCGGGGAGCTGTTTTTT. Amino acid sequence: CAWRTGGSTGELFF. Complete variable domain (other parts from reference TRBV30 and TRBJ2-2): SQTIHQWPATLVQPVGSPLSLECTVEGTSNPNLYWYRQAAGRGLQLLFYSVGIGQISSEVPQNLSASRPQDRQFILSSKKLLLSDSGFYLCAWRTGGSTGELFFGEGSRLTVL.

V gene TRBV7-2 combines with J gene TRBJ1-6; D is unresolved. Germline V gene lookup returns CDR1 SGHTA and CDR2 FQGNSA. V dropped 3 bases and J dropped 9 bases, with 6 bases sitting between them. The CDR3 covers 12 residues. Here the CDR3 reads CASSFAVSPLHF. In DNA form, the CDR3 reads TGTGCCAGCAGCTTTGCGGTTTCACCCCTCCACTTT.

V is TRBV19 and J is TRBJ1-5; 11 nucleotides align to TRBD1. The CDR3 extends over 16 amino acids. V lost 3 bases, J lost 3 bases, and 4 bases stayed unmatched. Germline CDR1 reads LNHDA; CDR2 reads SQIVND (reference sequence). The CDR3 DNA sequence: TGTGCCAGTAGTATGGGGACAGGGGGTAACAATCAGCCCCAGCATTTT. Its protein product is CASSMGTGGNNQPQHF.

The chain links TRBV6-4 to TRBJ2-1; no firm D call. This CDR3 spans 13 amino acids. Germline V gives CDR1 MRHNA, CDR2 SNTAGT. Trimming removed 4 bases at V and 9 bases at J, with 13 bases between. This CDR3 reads CASSAGPGGEQFF. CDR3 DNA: TGTGCCAGCAGTGCCGGACCCGGCGGTGAGCAGTTCTTC.

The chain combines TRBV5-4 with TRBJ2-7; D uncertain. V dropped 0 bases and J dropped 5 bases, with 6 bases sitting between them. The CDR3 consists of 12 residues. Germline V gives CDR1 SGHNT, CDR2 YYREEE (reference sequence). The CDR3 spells CASSLDSNEQYF. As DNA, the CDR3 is TGTGCCAGCAGCTTGGACAGCAACGAGCAGTACTTC.

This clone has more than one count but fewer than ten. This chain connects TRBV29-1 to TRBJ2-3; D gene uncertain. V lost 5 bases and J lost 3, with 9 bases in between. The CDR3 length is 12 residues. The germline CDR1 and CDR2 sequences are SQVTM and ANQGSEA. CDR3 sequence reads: CSVHQVTDTQYF. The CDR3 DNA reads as TGCAGCGTTCACCAGGTGACAGATACGCAGTATTTT.

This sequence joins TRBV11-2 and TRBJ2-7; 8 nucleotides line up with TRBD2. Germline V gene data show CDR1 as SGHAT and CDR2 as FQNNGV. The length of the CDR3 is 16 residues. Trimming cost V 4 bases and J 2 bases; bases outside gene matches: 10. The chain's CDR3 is CASSSSGGVTTYEQYF. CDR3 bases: TGTGCCAGCAGCTCGTCGGGGGGGGTTACCACCTACGAGCAGTACTTC.

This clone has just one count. In DNA form, the CDR3 reads TGTGCCAGCAGGACAGGGGGCAGGGGTAATGAAAAACTGTTTTTT. Protein product: CASRTGGRGNEKLFF. The chain employs TRBV28 and TRBJ1-4, with TRBD1 matching 10 bases. The CDR3 is made up of 15 amino acids. The junction had 5 bases not matched to a gene; V was cut back by 6 bases and J by 4 bases. Germline-derived CDR1 and CDR2 are MDHEN and SYDVKM.

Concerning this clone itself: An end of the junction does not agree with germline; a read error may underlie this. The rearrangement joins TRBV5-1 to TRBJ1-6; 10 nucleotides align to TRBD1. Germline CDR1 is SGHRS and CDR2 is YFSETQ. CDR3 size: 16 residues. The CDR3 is CASSRQGAPGNSLLHF. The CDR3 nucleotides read TGCGCCAGCAGCAGACAGGGGGCTCCAGGGAATTCACTCCTCCACTTT.